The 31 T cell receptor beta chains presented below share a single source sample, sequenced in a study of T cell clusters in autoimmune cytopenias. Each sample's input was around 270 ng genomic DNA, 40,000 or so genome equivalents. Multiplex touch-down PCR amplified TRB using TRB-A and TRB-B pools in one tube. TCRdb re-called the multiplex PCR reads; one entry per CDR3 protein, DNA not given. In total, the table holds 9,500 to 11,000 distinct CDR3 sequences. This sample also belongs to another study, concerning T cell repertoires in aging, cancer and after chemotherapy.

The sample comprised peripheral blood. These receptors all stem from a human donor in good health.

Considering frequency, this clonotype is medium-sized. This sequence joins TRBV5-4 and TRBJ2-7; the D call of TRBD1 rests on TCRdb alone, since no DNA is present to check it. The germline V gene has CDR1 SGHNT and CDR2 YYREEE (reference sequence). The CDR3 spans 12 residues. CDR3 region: CASSGTRYEQYF. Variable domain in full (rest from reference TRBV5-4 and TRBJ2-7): ETGVTQSPTHLIKTRGQQVTLRCSSQSGHNTVSWYQQALGQGPQFIFQYYREEENGRGNFPPRFSGLQFPNYSSELNVNALELDDSALYLCASSGTRYEQYFGPGTRLTVT.

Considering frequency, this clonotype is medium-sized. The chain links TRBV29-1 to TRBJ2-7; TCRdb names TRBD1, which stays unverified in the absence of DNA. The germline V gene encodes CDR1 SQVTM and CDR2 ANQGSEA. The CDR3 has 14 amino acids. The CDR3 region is CSVSPGTGGNEQYF.

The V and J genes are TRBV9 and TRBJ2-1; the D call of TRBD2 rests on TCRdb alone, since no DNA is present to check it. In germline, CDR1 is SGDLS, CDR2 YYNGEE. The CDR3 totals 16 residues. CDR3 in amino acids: CASSVISGGPKDEQFF.

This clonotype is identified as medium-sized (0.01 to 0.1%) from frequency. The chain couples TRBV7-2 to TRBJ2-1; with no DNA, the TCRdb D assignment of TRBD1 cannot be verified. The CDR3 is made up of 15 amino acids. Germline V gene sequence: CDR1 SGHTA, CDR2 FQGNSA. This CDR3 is CASSLFQGIFNEQFF.

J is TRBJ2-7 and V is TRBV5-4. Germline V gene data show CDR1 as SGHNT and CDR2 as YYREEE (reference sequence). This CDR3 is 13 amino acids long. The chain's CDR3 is CASSPGASYEQYF.

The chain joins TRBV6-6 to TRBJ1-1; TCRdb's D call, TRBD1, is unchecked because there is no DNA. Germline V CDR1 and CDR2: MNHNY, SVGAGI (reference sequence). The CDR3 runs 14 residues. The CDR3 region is CASSYRGLNTEAFF.

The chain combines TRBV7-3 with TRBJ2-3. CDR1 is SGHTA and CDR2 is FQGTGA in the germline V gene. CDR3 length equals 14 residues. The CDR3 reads CASSLAGVTDTQYF.

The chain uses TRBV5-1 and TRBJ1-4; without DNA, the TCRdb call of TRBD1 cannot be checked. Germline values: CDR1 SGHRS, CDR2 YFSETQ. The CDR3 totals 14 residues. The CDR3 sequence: CASSLQLGDEKLFF.

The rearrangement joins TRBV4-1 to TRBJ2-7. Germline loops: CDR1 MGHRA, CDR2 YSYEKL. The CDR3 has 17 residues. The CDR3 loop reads CASSPSVILDSSYEQYF.

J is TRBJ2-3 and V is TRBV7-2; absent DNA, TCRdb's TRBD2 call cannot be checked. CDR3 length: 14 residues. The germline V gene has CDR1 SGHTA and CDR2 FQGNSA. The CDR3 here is CASSSRASTDTQYF.

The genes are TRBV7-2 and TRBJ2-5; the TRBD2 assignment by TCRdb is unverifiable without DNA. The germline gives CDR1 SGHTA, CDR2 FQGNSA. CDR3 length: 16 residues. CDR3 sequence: CASSSGLAGAWETQYF.

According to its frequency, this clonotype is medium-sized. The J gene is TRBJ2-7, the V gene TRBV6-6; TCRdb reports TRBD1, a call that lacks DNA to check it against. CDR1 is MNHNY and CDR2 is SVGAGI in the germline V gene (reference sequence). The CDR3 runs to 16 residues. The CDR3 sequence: CASSLGGQGSSYEQYF.

This CDR3 reads CASSSGTSGYEQYF. The V gene is TRBV12-3 or TRBV12-4, the J gene TRBJ2-7; TCRdb outputs TRBD2, but without DNA this stays unchecked. This CDR3 has 14 residues.

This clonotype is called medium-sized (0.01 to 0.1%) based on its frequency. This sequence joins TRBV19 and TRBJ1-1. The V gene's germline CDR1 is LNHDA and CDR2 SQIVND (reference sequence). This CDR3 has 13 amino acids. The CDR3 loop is CASSGASGTEAFF. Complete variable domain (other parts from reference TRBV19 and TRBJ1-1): DGGITQSPKYLFRKEGQNVTLSCEQNLNHDAMYWYRQDPGQGLRLIYYSQIVNDFQKGDIAEGYSVSREKKESFPLTVTSAQKNPTAFYLCASSGASGTEAFFGQGTRLTVV.

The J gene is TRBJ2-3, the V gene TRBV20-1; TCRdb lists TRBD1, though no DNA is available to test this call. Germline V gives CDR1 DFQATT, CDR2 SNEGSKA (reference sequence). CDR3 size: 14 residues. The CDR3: CSASRGGRTDTQYF.

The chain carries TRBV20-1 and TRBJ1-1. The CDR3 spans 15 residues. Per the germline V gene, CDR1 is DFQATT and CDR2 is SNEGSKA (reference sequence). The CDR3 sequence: CSAIVAGSRGTEAFF.

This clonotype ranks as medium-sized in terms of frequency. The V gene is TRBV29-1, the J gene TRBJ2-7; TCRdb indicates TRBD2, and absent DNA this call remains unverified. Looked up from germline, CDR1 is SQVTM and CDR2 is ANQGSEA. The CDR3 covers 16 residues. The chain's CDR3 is CSVGGGLAGHLREQYF.

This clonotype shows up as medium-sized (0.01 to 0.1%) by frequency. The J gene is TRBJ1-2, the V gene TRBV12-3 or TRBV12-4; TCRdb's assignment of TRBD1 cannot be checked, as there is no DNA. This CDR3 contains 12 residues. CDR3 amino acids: CASSLAQGGYTF.

Here the CDR3 reads CAISAQGYGELFF. This chain uses TRBV10-3 with TRBJ2-2; TCRdb picks TRBD1, but there is no DNA to check that call. Per germline, CDR1 ENHRY and CDR2 SYGVKD. There are 13 residues in the CDR3.

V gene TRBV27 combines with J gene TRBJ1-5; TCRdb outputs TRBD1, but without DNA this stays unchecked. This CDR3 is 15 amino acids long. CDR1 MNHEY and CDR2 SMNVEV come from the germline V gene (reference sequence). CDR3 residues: CASSQGGTVNQPQHF.

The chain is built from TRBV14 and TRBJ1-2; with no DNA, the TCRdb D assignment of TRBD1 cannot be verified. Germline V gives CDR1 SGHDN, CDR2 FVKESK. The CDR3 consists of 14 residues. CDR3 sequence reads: CASSQSRVGYGYTF.

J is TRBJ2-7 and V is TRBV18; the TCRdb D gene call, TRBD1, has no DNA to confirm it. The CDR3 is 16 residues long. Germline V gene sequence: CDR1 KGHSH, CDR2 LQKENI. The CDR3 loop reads CASSPSPGTASGEQYF. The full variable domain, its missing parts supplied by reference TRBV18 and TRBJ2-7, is NAGVMQNPRHLVRRRGQEARLRCSPMKGHSHVYWYRQLPEEGLKFMVYLQKENIIDESGMPKERFSAEFPKEGPSILRIQQVVRGDSAAYFCASSPSPGTASGEQYFGPGTRLTVT.

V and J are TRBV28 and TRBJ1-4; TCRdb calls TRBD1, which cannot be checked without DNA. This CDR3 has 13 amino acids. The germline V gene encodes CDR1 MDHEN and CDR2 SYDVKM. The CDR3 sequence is CATGGQGAEKLFF.

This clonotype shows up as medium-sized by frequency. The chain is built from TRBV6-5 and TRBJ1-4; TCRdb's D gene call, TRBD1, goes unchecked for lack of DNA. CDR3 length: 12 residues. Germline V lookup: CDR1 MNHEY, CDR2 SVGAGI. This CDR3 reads CASSSQGGKLFF.

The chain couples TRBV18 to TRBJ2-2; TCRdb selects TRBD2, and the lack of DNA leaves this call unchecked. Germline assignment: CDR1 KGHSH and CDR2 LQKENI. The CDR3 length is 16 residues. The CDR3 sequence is CASSPETSGTTGELFF.

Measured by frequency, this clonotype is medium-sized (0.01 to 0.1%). CDR3 loop: CASSGGSGEKLFF. The chain combines TRBV18 with TRBJ1-4; there is no DNA to check the TCRdb D call of TRBD1. The germline CDR1 and CDR2 sequences are KGHSH and LQKENI. The CDR3 has 13 residues.

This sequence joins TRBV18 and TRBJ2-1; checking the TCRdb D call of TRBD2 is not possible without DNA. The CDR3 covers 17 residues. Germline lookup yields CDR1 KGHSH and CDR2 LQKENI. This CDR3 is CASSPTVSGGHYNEQFF. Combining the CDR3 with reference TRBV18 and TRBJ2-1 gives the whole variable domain NAGVMQNPRHLVRRRGQEARLRCSPMKGHSHVYWYRQLPEEGLKFMVYLQKENIIDESGMPKERFSAEFPKEGPSILRIQQVVRGDSAAYFCASSPTVSGGHYNEQFFGPGTRLTVL.

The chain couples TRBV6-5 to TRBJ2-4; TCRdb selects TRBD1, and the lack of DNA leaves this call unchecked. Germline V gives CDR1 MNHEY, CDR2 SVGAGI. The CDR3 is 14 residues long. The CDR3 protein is CANSYTGVGYIQYF.

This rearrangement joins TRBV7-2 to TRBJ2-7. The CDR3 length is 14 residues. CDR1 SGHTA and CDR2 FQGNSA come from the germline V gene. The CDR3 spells CASSPIPGAYEQYF.

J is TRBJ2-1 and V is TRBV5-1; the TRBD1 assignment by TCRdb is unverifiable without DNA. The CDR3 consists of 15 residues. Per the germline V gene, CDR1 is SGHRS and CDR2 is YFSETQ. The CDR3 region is CASSGKEQGLNEQFF. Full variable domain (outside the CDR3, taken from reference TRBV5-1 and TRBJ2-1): KAGVTQTPRYLIKTRGQQVTLSCSPISGHRSVSWYQQTPGQGLQFLFEYFSETQRNKGNFPGRFSGRQFSNSRSEMNVSTLELGDSALYLCASSGKEQGLNEQFFGPGTRLTVL.

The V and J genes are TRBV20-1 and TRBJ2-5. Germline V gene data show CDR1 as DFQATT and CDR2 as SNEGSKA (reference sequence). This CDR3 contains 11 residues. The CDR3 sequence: CSASPKETQYF.